The rows below give T cell receptor beta chains drawn from one sample of a study of OX40 agonist ivuxolimab in advanced cancers. Method: immunoSEQ multiplex PCR; TCRdb's copy keeps in-frame clones and lacks some. The table lists about 46,000 clones, roughly 88% of them singletons. The source was CD4+ or CD8+ T cells sorted from blood, collected in a trial of the OX40 agonist ivuxolimab. These receptors came from an adult with an advanced solid tumor such as melanoma, head and neck, liver or kidney cancer. The CDR3 runs from the conserved cysteine through the conserved F or W. D genes are given only for firm matches. Some rows mark clone size as missing; the rest say once, few, many or name a class of expanded clone.

d_gene: -
abundance: few
v_gene: TRBV7-2
j_gene: TRBJ2-5
CDR3nt: TGTGCCAGCAGCTTAGCGTATCCAGGTACCGGCCAAGAGACCCAGTACTTC
CDR3aa: CASSLAYPGTGQETQYF

d_gene: -
abundance: -
v_gene: TRBV27
j_gene: TRBJ1-3
CDR3nt: TGTGCCAGCAGTCCCCGGACAGACCCGACTGGAAACACCATATATTTT
CDR3aa: CASSPRTDPTGNTIYF

d_gene: TRBD1
abundance: once
v_gene: TRBV5-6
j_gene: TRBJ1-5
CDR3nt: TGTGCCAGCAGCTTGGAAGGAGACAGGGCAATTCCCCAGCATTTT
CDR3aa: CASSLEGDRAIPQHF

d_gene: -
abundance: -
v_gene: TRBV19
j_gene: TRBJ1-4
CDR3nt: TGTGCCAGTAGTACACAAATAGGGAACGAAAAACTGTTTTTT
CDR3aa: CASSTQIGNEKLFF

d_gene: TRBD2
abundance: -
v_gene: TRBV6-6
j_gene: TRBJ2-7
CDR3nt: TGTGCCAGCAGTAGACTAGCGGGGGGTTCCTACGAGCAGTACTTC
CDR3aa: CASSRLAGGSYEQYF

d_gene: -
abundance: medium-sized
v_gene: TRBV28
j_gene: TRBJ1-6
CDR3nt: TGTGCCAGCAGAGTACAGGGTGGCAATTCACCCCTCCACTTT
CDR3aa: CASRVQGGNSPLHF

d_gene: -
abundance: -
v_gene: TRBV9
j_gene: TRBJ2-7
CDR3nt: TGTGCCAGCAGCCCACGAGGGGGAGCGGAGTACGAGCAGTACTTC
CDR3aa: CASSPRGGAEYEQYF

d_gene: -
abundance: -
v_gene: TRBV5-1
j_gene: TRBJ1-5
CDR3nt: TGCGCCAGCAGCTTGGCCCCAGGGGATCAGCCCCAGCATTTT
CDR3aa: CASSLAPGDQPQHF

d_gene: -
abundance: -
v_gene: TRBV5-1
j_gene: TRBJ2-3
CDR3nt: TGCGCCAGCAGCTTGGAATGGGCCTCCACAGATACGCAGTATTTT
CDR3aa: CASSLEWASTDTQYF

d_gene: -
abundance: -
v_gene: TRBV6-4
j_gene: TRBJ2-2
CDR3nt: TGTGCCAGCAGACCCAAAGATGAGCGGTGGGGGACCGGGGAGCTGTTTTTT
CDR3aa: CASRPKDERWGTGELFF

d_gene: -
abundance: -
v_gene: TRBV7-8
j_gene: TRBJ2-5
CDR3nt: TGTGCCAGCAGCTTTCCCACCGAAATCACCCCGCCAGAGACCCAGTACTTC
CDR3aa: CASSFPTEITPPETQYF

d_gene: TRBD1
abundance: -
v_gene: TRBV19
j_gene: TRBJ1-2
CDR3nt: TGTGCCAGTAGTATGGCCCTCCCGACAGGGAGGGATGGCTACACCTTC
CDR3aa: CASSMALPTGRDGYTF

d_gene: -
abundance: once
v_gene: TRBV4-1
j_gene: TRBJ2-1
CDR3nt: TGCGCCAGCAGCCAACGGGATGAGCAGTTCTTC
CDR3aa: CASSQRDEQFF

d_gene: -
abundance: -
v_gene: TRBV6-4
j_gene: TRBJ1-1
CDR3nt: TGTGCCAGCAGTGCCTCAGGAGACACTGAAGCTTTCTTT
CDR3aa: CASSASGDTEAFF

d_gene: TRBD1
abundance: -
v_gene: TRBV18
j_gene: TRBJ1-5
CDR3nt: TGTGCCAGCTCACCCTCGCAGGGGGCCAATCAGCCCCAGCATTTT
CDR3aa: CASSPSQGANQPQHF

d_gene: -
abundance: once
v_gene: TRBV7-8
j_gene: TRBJ2-7
CDR3nt: TGTGCCAGCAGCCAGGGACGGACCTACGAGCAGTACTTC
CDR3aa: CASSQGRTYEQYF

d_gene: -
abundance: -
v_gene: TRBV28
j_gene: TRBJ2-1
CDR3nt: TGTGCCAGCAGTTTCCGGGGCGAGCAGTTCTTC
CDR3aa: CASSFRGEQFF

d_gene: -
abundance: -
v_gene: TRBV29-1
j_gene: TRBJ1-4
CDR3nt: TGCAGCGTTGGGGGGTCTAATGAAAAACTGTTTTTT
CDR3aa: CSVGGSNEKLFF

d_gene: -
abundance: -
v_gene: TRBV18
j_gene: TRBJ2-7
CDR3nt: TGTGCCAGCTCACCACCAGGCATTACTGGGTCCTACGAGCAGTACTTC
CDR3aa: CASSPPGITGSYEQYF

d_gene: TRBD2
abundance: -
v_gene: TRBV18
j_gene: TRBJ2-3
CDR3nt: TGTGCCAGCTCACCCCAGCGGGAGGTCGTAGATACGCAGTATTTT
CDR3aa: CASSPQREVVDTQYF

d_gene: -
abundance: -
v_gene: TRBV29-1
j_gene: TRBJ2-1
CDR3nt: TGCAGCGTTCTTGAGTGGGAGGTGCCCTACAATGAGCAGTTCTTC
CDR3aa: CSVLEWEVPYNEQFF

d_gene: -
abundance: -
v_gene: TRBV15
j_gene: TRBJ2-1
CDR3nt: TGTGCCACCAGCAGAGATGGCCTCGGGGTTTCTGGGGATGAGCAGTTCTTC
CDR3aa: CATSRDGLGVSGDEQFF

d_gene: -
abundance: -
v_gene: TRBV5-1
j_gene: TRBJ1-4
CDR3nt: TGCGCCAGCAGCGGAGGGGAGAGGGCAACTAATGAAAAACTGTTTTTT
CDR3aa: CASSGGERATNEKLFF

d_gene: -
abundance: -
v_gene: TRBV15
j_gene: TRBJ1-5
CDR3nt: TGTGCCACCAGCCCCCACGGTTATAGCAATCAGCCCCAGCATTTT
CDR3aa: CATSPHGYSNQPQHF

d_gene: -
abundance: -
v_gene: TRBV7-6
j_gene: TRBJ2-1
CDR3nt: TGTGCCAGCAGCTTAGGAGTTGGGGGATCCTACAATGAGCAGTTCTTC
CDR3aa: CASSLGVGGSYNEQFF

d_gene: TRBD2
abundance: -
v_gene: TRBV5-1
j_gene: TRBJ2-1
CDR3nt: TGCGCCAGCAGCTTGGGGGCTAGCGGTCTCAATGAGCAGTTCTTC
CDR3aa: CASSLGASGLNEQFF

d_gene: -
abundance: -
v_gene: TRBV4-3
j_gene: TRBJ1-2
CDR3nt: TGCGCCAGCAGCCAAGGGGGGTCCTATGGCTACACCTTC
CDR3aa: CASSQGGSYGYTF

d_gene: TRBD2
abundance: few
v_gene: TRBV9
j_gene: TRBJ2-3
CDR3nt: TGTGCCAGCAGCGAAAGGGTAGGAGGCGGGACTAGCGGGGGAACGCAGTATTTT
CDR3aa: CASSERVGGGTSGGTQYF

d_gene: -
abundance: -
v_gene: TRBV2
j_gene: TRBJ1-5
CDR3nt: TGTGCCAGCAGTGATGACTTCCAGCCCCAGCATTTT
CDR3aa: CASSDDFQPQHF

d_gene: -
abundance: -
v_gene: TRBV7-6
j_gene: TRBJ1-1
CDR3nt: TGTGCCAGCAGCTTGACCGCGACAGAACCTCCGTTTGAAGCTTTCTTT
CDR3aa: CASSLTATEPPFEAFF

d_gene: TRBD1
abundance: -
v_gene: TRBV7-9
j_gene: TRBJ1-2
CDR3nt: TGTGCCAGCAGCCCGTCGGACAGGGGTGGCTACACCTTC
CDR3aa: CASSPSDRGGYTF

d_gene: -
abundance: -
v_gene: TRBV6-5
j_gene: TRBJ2-7
CDR3nt: TGTGCCAGCAGTTACAAGGACGGATCCTACGAGCAGTACTTC
CDR3aa: CASSYKDGSYEQYF

d_gene: -
abundance: -
v_gene: TRBV2
j_gene: TRBJ2-7
CDR3nt: TGTGCCAGCAGGTTACAGGGCTACGAGCAGTACTTC
CDR3aa: CASRLQGYEQYF

d_gene: -
abundance: -
v_gene: TRBV6-6
j_gene: TRBJ2-3
CDR3nt: TGTGCCAGCAGTCCGACTAGTGGAGGCACAGATACGCAGTATTTT
CDR3aa: CASSPTSGGTDTQYF

d_gene: -
abundance: -
v_gene: TRBV9
j_gene: TRBJ1-2
CDR3nt: TGTGCCAGCAGCCCACATTCCTTGGGTAACTATGGCTACACCTTC
CDR3aa: CASSPHSLGNYGYTF

d_gene: TRBD2
abundance: -
v_gene: TRBV4-1
j_gene: TRBJ2-7
CDR3nt: TGCGCCAGCAGCCTGGGGCTAGCGGGGTCCTACGAGCAGTACTTC
CDR3aa: CASSLGLAGSYEQYF

d_gene: -
abundance: once
v_gene: TRBV7-9
j_gene: TRBJ1-5
CDR3nt: TGTGCCAGCAGCTTAGCAGGTCCTTATCAGCCCCAGCATTTT
CDR3aa: CASSLAGPYQPQHF

d_gene: -
abundance: few
v_gene: TRBV19
j_gene: TRBJ1-1
CDR3nt: TGTGCCAGTACAGGGATAGCGACTTTGAACACTGAAGCTTTCTTT
CDR3aa: CASTGIATLNTEAFF

d_gene: TRBD2
abundance: once
v_gene: TRBV11-2
j_gene: TRBJ2-1
CDR3nt: TGTGCCAGCAGCTTAGGGGGGGGACCCTACAATGAGCAGTTCTTC
CDR3aa: CASSLGGGPYNEQFF

d_gene: -
abundance: -
v_gene: TRBV7-2
j_gene: TRBJ1-1
CDR3nt: TGTGCCAGCAGCTTAGTCCGTAACACTGAAGCTTTCTTT
CDR3aa: CASSLVRNTEAFF

d_gene: TRBD1
abundance: once
v_gene: TRBV28
j_gene: TRBJ2-7
CDR3nt: TGTGCCAGCACCGCCACTACTGGGGGACAGGGGTACTTC
CDR3aa: CASTATTGGQGYF

d_gene: -
abundance: -
v_gene: TRBV11-3
j_gene: TRBJ1-1
CDR3nt: TGTGCCAGCACCTTGGACCCTTCGGACACTGAAGCTTTCTTT
CDR3aa: CASTLDPSDTEAFF

d_gene: -
abundance: -
v_gene: TRBV2
j_gene: TRBJ1-1
CDR3nt: TGTGCCACGTCCGCTCTCAGGGGTGGCCTAGAAGCTTTCTTT
CDR3aa: CATSALRGGLEAFF

d_gene: -
abundance: -
v_gene: TRBV7-9
j_gene: TRBJ2-7
CDR3nt: TGTGCCAGCAGCTTCTCCTTCTACGAGCAGTACTTC
CDR3aa: CASSFSFYEQYF

d_gene: -
abundance: -
v_gene: TRBV5-6
j_gene: TRBJ1-1
CDR3nt: TGTGCCAGCAGCTTGGGACCTTGGGGAGGGGACACTGAAGCTTTCTTT
CDR3aa: CASSLGPWGGDTEAFF

d_gene: TRBD1
abundance: -
v_gene: TRBV9
j_gene: TRBJ1-4
CDR3nt: TGTGCCAGCAGTTATTCAACTCCGGACAGGGATAATAATGAAAAACTGTTTTTT
CDR3aa: CASSYSTPDRDNNEKLFF

d_gene: -
abundance: -
v_gene: TRBV7-6
j_gene: TRBJ2-3
CDR3nt: TGTGCCAGCAGCAGTGTGTTAGATACGCAGTATTTT
CDR3aa: CASSSVLDTQYF

d_gene: TRBD2
abundance: -
v_gene: TRBV11-2
j_gene: TRBJ2-1
CDR3nt: TGTGCCAGCAGCTTAGTGGGAGGGTACAATGAGCAGTTCTTC
CDR3aa: CASSLVGGYNEQFF

d_gene: -
abundance: -
v_gene: TRBV5-1
j_gene: TRBJ1-1
CDR3nt: TGCGCCAGCAGCCCCTTAACAGGGAACACTGAAGCTTTCTTT
CDR3aa: CASSPLTGNTEAFF